This record covers a single TCR beta chain. This clonotype was counted between two and nine times. The antigen it binds to is not known. One base away there is no much larger clone; base qualities are not given. This specimen belongs to a study of CD8 T cells in ankylosing spondylitis (dated by TCRdb to about 2017). Context from the whole study: The study set out to find disease-linked TCR variants by profiling T cell receptor beta repertoires in ankylosing spondylitis patients and healthy donors. The whole study cohort included roughly 110 healthy donors and roughly 24 ankylosing spondylitis patients. Peripheral blood was sampled, and synovial fluid was also collected from ankylosing spondylitis patients. On the study overall, not on this receptor specifically: A CD8+ phenotype was shown by the disease-linked clones, which were found at relatively low frequencies in peripheral blood. A TCR beta motif made up of eight highly homologous amino acid variants appeared to be characteristic of blood from ankylosing spondylitis patients. Some TCR beta motif variants had previously been reported in synovial fluid and blood of reactive arthritis patients, which suggested common disease-initiation mechanisms. The disease-linked clones were reported to be significantly enriched in matched synovial fluid samples from ankylosing spondylitis patients.

The V and J ends are trimmed by 5 bases and 1 base, leaving 14 bases between them. In the germline V gene (reference sequence), CDR1 corresponds to SEHNR and CDR2 to FQNEAQ. The CDR3, from cysteine to phenylalanine, totals 15 residues. Kept here is only the CDR3 DNA, which spans 45 bases and is read in frame from base 1. The sequencer listed for this sample is Illumina HiSeq 2500. TCR beta libraries were prepared by quantitative 5'-RACE with molecular barcodes. Per the original workflow: To identify disease-linked TCR variants, a new computational method was used, one built on a probabilistic model of VDJ rearrangement. Clones were called with MiXCR by TCRdb after fastp trimmed the public reads at Q25, and only in-frame beta chains were retained. CDR3 protein sequences are deduplicated, and each keeps its most common genes and DNA. TCRdb, not the original authors, processed these V and J calls. The sample table shows 650,000 to 800,000 distinct CDR3 sequences, and 15% to 20% are seen once. Together, the top ten hold 15% to 20% of the sample.

The source material was blood, either unsorted or a sorted T cell fraction (not recorded which). The sequence derives from a male donor with ankylosing spondylitis. The chain joins TRBV7-9 to TRBJ1-1, with an unclear D gene assignment. The sequenced DNA: TGTGCCAGCAGCCACAGAACGAATAAGAACACTGAAGCTTTCTTT. The translation is CASSHRTNKNTEAFF. Here the CDR3 is joined to the reference TRBV7-9 and TRBJ1-1 genes, and the full variable domain is: DTGVSQNPRHKITKRGQNVTFRCDPISEHNRLYWYRQTLGQGPEFLTYFQNEAQLEKSRLLSDRFSAERPKGSFSTLEIQRTEQGDSAMYLCASSHRTNKNTEAFFGQGTRLTVV.